The rows below give T cell receptor beta chains drawn from one sample of a study of CD8+CD57+ T cells in acquired aplastic anemia. MiXCR, applied by TCRdb to the reads, yields one record per CDR3 protein. The sample contains some 240,000 distinct CDR3 sequences, almost 35% of which appear only once. The specimen sequenced was sorted CD4+, CD8+, or CD8+CD57+ T cells (not recorded which) from PBMCs. The receptors originated from a human donor in good health, serving as a control. The CDR3 runs from the conserved cysteine through the conserved F or W. The D gene is left open where the match is weak. Clone size is not always given. Where it is, it says once, few, many or a class for expanded clones.

cdr3_aa	cdr3_nt	v_call	j_call	d_call	clone_size
CATSGVGQGEETQYF	TGTGCCACCAGCGGAGTCGGACAGGGAGAAGAGACCCAGTACTTC	TRBV15	TRBJ2-5	TRBD1	once
CASSPSEGRALYTEAFF	TGCGCCAGCAGTCCCTCTGAGGGCAGGGCCTTATACACTGAAGCTTTCTTT	TRBV5-1	TRBJ1-1	-	few
CSARVLGGDTEAFF	TGCAGTGCTCGCGTGTTGGGTGGGGACACTGAAGCTTTCTTT	TRBV20-1	TRBJ1-1	-	many
CASSPYNRQGMEQYF	TGTGCCAGCAGCCCATATAACCGACAGGGAATGGAGCAGTACTTC	TRBV5-5	TRBJ2-7	TRBD1	-
CASSHPTGYEQYF	TGTGCCAGCAGCCATCCCACCGGGTACGAGCAGTACTTC	TRBV5-8	TRBJ2-7	-	many
CASSQSTDTQYF	TGTGCCAGCAGCCAAAGCACAGATACGCAGTATTTT	TRBV7-2	TRBJ2-3	-	many
CASSQDVLGGQPQHF	TGTGCCAGCAGCCAAGATGTGTTGGGAGGGCAGCCCCAGCATTTT	TRBV4-2	TRBJ1-5	-	many
CASSPPPDVPSYNEQFF	TGTGCCAGCAGCCCCCCCCCAGACGTCCCCTCCTACAATGAGCAGTTCTTC	TRBV9	TRBJ2-1	-	-
CASSQGWETQYF	TGTGCCAGCAGCCAGGGTTGGGAGACCCAGTACTTC	TRBV14	TRBJ2-5	-	many
CASSYGQNYGYTF	TGTGCCAGCAGTTACGGGCAGAACTATGGCTACACCTTC	TRBV6-5	TRBJ1-2	-	many
CASRIPSRSGNTIYF	TGCGCCAGCCGTATTCCAAGCCGCTCTGGAAACACCATATATTTT	TRBV10-1	TRBJ1-3	-	-
CASSSPGGGYGYTF	TGTGCCAGCAGCTCCCCAGGGGGTGGCTATGGCTACACCTTC	TRBV7-8	TRBJ1-2	TRBD1	-
CATSREQSSYEQYF	TGTGCCACCAGCAGAGAACAGAGCTCCTACGAGCAGTACTTC	TRBV15	TRBJ2-7	-	-
CASSFTGTEETQYF	TGTGCCAGCAGCTTCACCGGGACAGAAGAGACCCAGTACTTC	TRBV9	TRBJ2-5	TRBD1	many
CAISEKTAINSPLHF	TGTGCCATCAGTGAGAAGACAGCGATCAATTCACCCCTCCACTTT	TRBV10-3	TRBJ1-6	-	many
CASQRGSGNTIYF	TGTGCCAGTCAGAGGGGGTCTGGAAACACCATATATTTT	TRBV19	TRBJ1-3	-	many
CATSDLGAGWTGELFF	TGTGCCACCAGTGATTTGGGGGCAGGGTGGACCGGGGAGCTGTTTTTT	TRBV24-1	TRBJ2-2	-	-
CASSLGGSADTQYF	TGTGCCAGCAGCTTAGGCGGTAGCGCAGATACGCAGTATTTT	TRBV7-7	TRBJ2-3	-	many
CSARVPSGREDEQFF	TGCAGTGCTAGAGTCCCGAGCGGGAGGGAGGATGAGCAGTTCTTC	TRBV20-1	TRBJ2-1	TRBD2	many
CSVKTFTGELFF	TGCAGCGTTAAAACTTTCACCGGGGAGCTGTTTTTT	TRBV29-1	TRBJ2-2	-	many
CASSLTDRGGTDTQYF	TGCGCCAGCAGCCTGACGGACAGGGGAGGCACAGATACGCAGTATTTT	TRBV4-3	TRBJ2-3	TRBD1	-
CASSLGDGGPSPLHF	TGTGCCAGCAGCTTAGGGGATGGGGGGCCTTCACCCCTCCACTTT	TRBV7-8	TRBJ1-6	-	many
CASSYTTGRARTDTQYF	TGTGCCAGCAGTTACACGACAGGGAGGGCACGCACAGATACGCAGTATTTT	TRBV6-5	TRBJ2-3	-	many
CASSEFRMSDTQYF	TGTGCCAGCAGTGAATTCCGGATGAGCGATACGCAGTATTTT	TRBV25-1	TRBJ2-3	-	-
CSARNRYRGLAGTWEETQYF	TGCAGTGCTAGAAACAGATACCGGGGCCTAGCGGGAACTTGGGAAGAGACCCAGTACTTC	TRBV20-1	TRBJ2-5	TRBD2	few
CASSYSYSVGTEAFF	TGTGCCAGCAGTTACTCCTACAGTGTGGGCACTGAAGCTTTCTTT	TRBV6-5	TRBJ1-1	-	few
CASSLEGYSGNTIYF	TGCGCCAGCAGCTTGGAGGGATACTCTGGAAACACCATATATTTT	TRBV5-1	TRBJ1-3	-	-
CASSLEWQGLDTQYF	TGTGCCAGCAGCTTGGAATGGCAGGGTCTGGATACGCAGTATTTT	TRBV5-4	TRBJ2-3	-	few
CATSDRDAKSYNEQFF	TGTGCCACCAGTGATAGGGACGCCAAATCCTACAATGAGCAGTTCTTC	TRBV24-1	TRBJ2-1	-	-
CASRSLETQYF	TGTGCCAGCAGATCCCTAGAGACCCAGTACTTC	TRBV25-1	TRBJ2-5	-	many
CSVEWGGQTDTQYF	TGCAGCGTTGAATGGGGTGGACAGACAGATACGCAGTATTTT	TRBV29-1	TRBJ2-3	-	many
CASSQAYSNTQYF	TGTGCCAGCAGCCAAGCTTATTCAAATACGCAGTATTTT	TRBV2	TRBJ2-3	-	-
CASSVGGEVSYEQYF	TGTGCCAGCAGCGTAGGCGGGGAGGTCTCCTACGAGCAGTACTTC	TRBV9	TRBJ2-7	-	-
CASSLGLAGAQYF	TGTGCCAGCAGTTTAGGACTAGCGGGGGCCCAGTACTTC	TRBV7-9	TRBJ2-5	TRBD2	-